The source of this T cell receptor (beta chain) is a study of tumor-infiltrating lymphocytes in localized non-small cell lung cancer (dated by TCRdb to 2020 to 2023). Looking at the study overall: Patients whose samples were collected after neoadjuvant chemotherapy, as well as both smokers and never-smokers and several histologies, were included in the cohort. Each patient provided resected tumor tissue plus uninvolved lung tissue from the same patient, with the uninvolved lung tissue described as non-adjacent to the tumor. TCR sequencing was one of several integrated assays, alongside flow cytometry, multiplex immunofluorescence, RNA-seq, exome sequencing and proteomics, applied to the same patients. In total, the ICON cohort was made up of 150 or so surgical patients who had localized non-small cell lung cancer and whose tumors were resected. The paired tumor versus uninvolved lung comparison of immunoSEQ T-cell fraction included some 57 patients. Broader findings and caveats from the paper: Assay coverage varied across patients depending on available tissue quantity, so only a subset of the cohort had TCR sequencing. Because different assays used different pieces of the same tissue, technical variation could not be distinguished from intratumor heterogeneity. Consistent with immunofluorescence CD3 counts, TCRbeta sequencing supported greater T cell infiltration in tumors than in uninvolved lung tissue. TCR-derived T-cell fraction did not differ between the flow cytometry-defined immunotypes IM1 (good prognosis) and IM2 (poor prognosis).

The immunoSEQ assay used for TCR sequencing gave the T-cell fraction in both tumor and uninvolved lung tissue. The paper's data handling went like this. In the survival analysis, patients were divided into a high T-cell fraction group (upper tertile) and a low T-cell fraction group (lower two tertiles), and the two groups were compared using a log-rank test. Paired tumor versus uninvolved lung differences in T-cell fraction were tested with a signed-rank test. Sourced from immuneACCESS, this table was stored by TCRdb with only in-frame sequences that have V and J called. A share of the clones is absent; for the studies checked, an unresolved V gene accounts for under half, and the remainder has no known explanation. That table supplies the V and J calls and clone size; D and trimming were determined from the DNA. This sample holds 4,600 or so clones; approximately 94% were observed only once. The biggest ten clones account for approximately 3% of the sample.

Turning to this clone: What antigen it recognizes has not been identified. Base qualities were left out, and no much larger clone turns up one base away.

The CDR3 measures 18 amino acids from cysteine to phenylalanine. Just the 54-base CDR3 DNA is kept, in frame starting at base 1. From the germline V gene (reference sequence), CDR1 is SEHNR and CDR2 is FQNEAQ. Trimming removed 1 base from V and 6 bases from J; the gene matches leave 12 bases unexplained. ICON enrollment began in early 2016, and the last patient was enrolled in the second half of 2018. A subcohort of approximately 76 patients provided fresh tumor and matched uninvolved tissue for in-depth immune analyses, with TCR sequencing among those analyses. TCR sequencing was performed on DNA isolated from bulk tissue, without cell sorting.

The sequence is built from TRBV7-9 and TRBJ2-1; 10 bases in the junction line up with TRBD1. The TCR was taken from a human donor with non-small cell lung cancer. Sequencing was performed on uninvolved lung tissue not adjacent to the tumor. At the DNA level, the sequence is TGTGCCAGCAGCTTAGAGCGCGGGGGACAGGGGACCTCCAATGAGCAGTTCTTC. Its translation is CASSLERGGQGTSNEQFF.